Below are 16 T cell receptor beta chains sequenced from a single sample in a study of untreated major depressive disorder. TCRdb's table, derived via immunoSEQ multiplex PCR, lists solely in-frame clones and lacks some. The sample lists tens of thousands of clones; about 93% were seen once. The sample was CD4+ T cells from PBMCs. All receptors come from a man younger than 40 in good health.

V gene TRBV5-1 combines with J gene TRBJ2-1, with TRBD2 identical over 12 bases. V dropped 3 bases and J dropped 0; count of bases not matched to a gene: 4. Germline CDR1 is SGHRS and CDR2 is YFSETQ. This CDR3 has 17 amino acids. The CDR3 region has the DNA TGCGCCAGCAGCTCCGGACTAGCGGGAAGCTCCTACAATGAGCAGTTCTTC. This translates into CASSSGLAGSSYNEQFF.

The chain is built from TRBV4-3 and TRBJ2-3; 8 bases are shared with TRBD2. With 1 base clipped from V and 1 base from J, the junction kept 7 bases outside the gene matches. Germline V gene data show CDR1 as LGHNA and CDR2 as YSLEER. CDR3 length: 17 residues. In DNA, the CDR3 is TGCGCCAGCAGCCAAGTAACTAGCGGTTATGGCACAGATACGCAGTATTTT. Translating it yields CASSQVTSGYGTDTQYF.

The rearrangement uses TRBV6-5 and TRBJ1-5, with 8 bases fitting TRBD1. Trimming at V came to 6 bases and at J to 6 bases, leaving 10 bases not matched to a gene. This CDR3 has 15 amino acids. Germline V gene lookup returns CDR1 MNHEY and CDR2 SVGAGI. The CDR3 loop is CASRYGQGPSQPQHF. Here the CDR3 DNA reads TGTGCCAGCAGATATGGACAGGGCCCATCTCAGCCCCAGCATTTT.

This clone showed up just once. The V gene is TRBV29-1, the J gene TRBJ2-7; TRBD2 matches 8 bases. J was trimmed by 1 base and V by 4 bases; bases with no gene match: 3. Germline V gene lookup returns CDR1 SQVTM and CDR2 ANQGSEA. The CDR3 runs 13 residues. The CDR3 region is CSVVIAGSYEQYF. CDR3 coding DNA: TGCAGCGTTGTAATAGCGGGGTCCTACGAGCAGTACTTC.

The rearrangement links TRBV7-3 to TRBJ2-2, with D perhaps given as TRBD1 or TRBD2 (6 bases each). CDR1 is SGHTA, CDR2 FQGTGA, per germline. The V and J ends lost 5 bases and 6 bases respectively, with 13 bases between them. This CDR3 is 14 amino acids long. The CDR3 spells CASSGGRQAGELFF. The CDR3 DNA is TGTGCCAGCAGCGGGGGGCGCCAAGCCGGGGAGCTGTTTTTT.

The chain carries TRBV2 and TRBJ2-7; 8 bases are a match to TRBD2. CDR3 length: 13 amino acids. From germline, CDR1 is SNHLY and CDR2 FYNNEI. The junction had 5 bases not matched to a gene; V was cut back by 3 bases and J by 7 bases. The CDR3 is CASSDSGIGEQYF. In nucleotides, the CDR3 is TGTGCCAGCAGTGATAGCGGGATTGGAGAGCAGTACTTC.

The V call is TRBV4-3, the J call TRBJ1-1, with TRBD1 as a possible D gene (5 bases). Germline V gene data show CDR1 as LGHNA and CDR2 as YSLEER. The CDR3 has 14 residues. V lost 1 base and J lost 8, with 14 bases in between. CDR3 protein: CASSQVGTKREAFF. For the CDR3, the DNA is TGCGCCAGCAGCCAAGTGGGGACCAAAAGGGAAGCTTTCTTT.

As for this clone: The germline gene is not matched at one end of the junction; a read error may be the cause. The chain recombines TRBV29-1 with TRBJ1-2, with 9 nucleotides matching TRBD1. CDR1 SQVTM and CDR2 ANQGSEA come from the germline V gene. This CDR3 region has 12 residues. The CDR3 protein is CSVEGQGRKNSF. The CDR3 DNA sequence: TGCAGCGTTGAGGGACAGGGTAGGAAAAACTCCTTC.

The chain is built from TRBV4-3 and TRBJ1-2, with D perhaps matching TRBD1 (5 bases). The CDR3 spans 16 residues. Germline CDR1 and CDR2: LGHNA and YSLEER. The V gene lost 0 bases and the J gene lost 2 bases, with 13 bases spanning the gap. Written as DNA, the CDR3 is TGCGCCAGCAGCCAAGATACGGGACGGACCAACTATGGCTACACCTTC. Translation gives CASSQDTGRTNYGYTF.

The chain links TRBV15 to TRBJ1-5; 7 bases align to TRBD1. In germline, CDR1 is LNHNV, CDR2 YYDKDF (reference sequence). Trimming took 0 bases from V and 2 from J; bases not matched to a gene: 1. This CDR3 spans 15 amino acids. The CDR3 reads CATSRDGQGNQPQHF. The CDR3, as DNA: TGTGCCACCAGCAGAGATGGACAGGGCAATCAGCCCCAGCATTTT.

The chain joins TRBV6-5 to TRBJ1-2, with 7 nucleotides matching TRBD1. Trimming removed 0 bases from V and 6 bases from J; junction bases left unmatched: 7. Germline V gene lookup returns CDR1 MNHEY and CDR2 SVGAGI. This CDR3 is built from 15 residues. CDR3 nucleotides: TGTGCCAGCAGTTACTCCCAGACAGGGATGGATGGCTACACCTTC. Translating gives CASSYSQTGMDGYTF.

This sequence joins TRBV25-1 and TRBJ1-2, with TRBD1 as a possible D gene (5 bases). The CDR3 consists of 14 residues. The germline V and J ends were trimmed by 1 base and 8 bases, with 14 bases remaining between them. Looked up from germline, CDR1 is MGHDK and CDR2 is SYGVNS. The CDR3 bases are TGTGCCAGCAGTGAATCCGGGGGTAGGGGAGGCTACACCTTC. Protein product: CASSESGGRGGYTF.

The chain carries TRBV2 and TRBJ1-1, with D unresolved. The CDR3 extends over 11 amino acids. The ends were cut back, 7 bases at V and 1 base at J, with 4 bases in the middle. CDR1 is SNHLY, CDR2 FYNNEI, per germline. CDR3 protein: CASIPNTEAFF. Here the CDR3 DNA reads TGTGCCAGCATCCCGAACACTGAAGCTTTCTTT. The whole variable domain, remainder taken from reference TRBV2 and TRBJ1-1, is EPEVTQTPSHQVTQMGQEVILRCVPISNHLYFYWYRQILGQKVEFLVSFYNNEISEKSEIFDDQFSVERPDGSNFTLKIRSTKLEDSAMYFCASIPNTEAFFGQGTRLTVV.

This clone was picked up one time. The chain has TRBV2 and TRBJ2-7, with D tentatively TRBD2 (6 bases). From germline, CDR1 is SNHLY and CDR2 FYNNEI. V lost 2 bases to trimming and J lost 6 bases, with 8 bases between them. The CDR3 spans 12 residues. DNA of the CDR3: TGTGCCAGCAGTGAAAGGCGGGGCGAGCAGTACTTC. Protein: CASSERRGEQYF.

This sequence joins TRBV19 and TRBJ2-3; TRBD2 matches at 7 bases. V was pared by 8 bases and J by 2 bases, with 7 bases of the junction left unmatched. This CDR3 is 14 amino acids long. Germline V gene data show CDR1 as LNHDA and CDR2 as SQIVND (reference sequence). The chain's CDR3 is CASSRGLHTDTQYF. CDR3 sequence (DNA): TGTGCCAGTTCCCGGGGACTACACACAGATACGCAGTATTTT.

This chain's CDR3 is CASSPVPSGRKYEQYF. CDR3 sequence (DNA): TGTGCCAGCAGCCCGGTTCCTAGCGGGAGGAAGTACGAGCAGTACTTC. This chain joins TRBV5-4 and TRBJ2-7, with 11 bases matching TRBD2. The CDR3 has 16 residues. Germline loops: CDR1 SGHNT, CDR2 YYREEE (reference sequence). J was trimmed by 4 bases and V by 4 bases; bases with no gene match: 10.